This TCR beta chain is from a study of blood T cell repertoires in COVID-19. Study-level information: Acute-phase and convalescent COVID-19 samples originated in the United States, Italy and Spain. The cDNA or gDNA used as material had been derived from T cells, B-cell-depleted T cells, or PBMCs.

Sequencing used immunoSEQ multiplex PCR; TCRdb keeps in-frame clones, though not all of them. The table shows under 150,000 clones, with around 79% occurring only once. In germline, CDR1 is SEHNR, CDR2 FQNEAQ (reference sequence). This CDR3 spans 17 amino acids. J was trimmed by 3 bases and V by 3 bases; bases with no gene match: 8. Sequences were obtained from peripheral blood. This TCR came from a man between 50 and 59 years old with active or convalescent COVID-19. This rearrangement joins TRBV7-9 to TRBJ2-1; 10 nucleotides align to TRBD2. The CDR3 DNA follows: TGTGCCAGCAGCTTGGCACTAGCGGGGATCTACTACAATGAGCAGTTCTTC. Translated, it gives CASSLALAGIYYNEQFF.